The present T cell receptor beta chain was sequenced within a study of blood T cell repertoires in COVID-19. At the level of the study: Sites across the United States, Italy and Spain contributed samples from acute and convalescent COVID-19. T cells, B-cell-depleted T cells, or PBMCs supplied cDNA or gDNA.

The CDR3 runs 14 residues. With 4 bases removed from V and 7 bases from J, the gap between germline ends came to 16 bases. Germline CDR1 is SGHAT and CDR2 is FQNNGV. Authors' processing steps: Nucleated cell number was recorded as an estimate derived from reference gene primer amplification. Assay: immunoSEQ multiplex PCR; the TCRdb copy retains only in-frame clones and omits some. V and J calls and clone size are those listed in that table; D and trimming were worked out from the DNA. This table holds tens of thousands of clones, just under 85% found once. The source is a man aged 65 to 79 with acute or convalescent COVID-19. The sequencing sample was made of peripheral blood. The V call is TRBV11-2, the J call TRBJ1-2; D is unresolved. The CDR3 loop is CASSSTPGRSGYTF. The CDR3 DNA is TGTGCCAGCAGCTCTACCCCGGGGAGGAGTGGCTACACCTTC.